This TCR beta chain was profiled in a study of blood T cell repertoires in COVID-19. Sequenced by immunoSEQ multiplex PCR; TCRdb stores in-frame clones only, minus some. The sample records approximately 130,000 clones, roughly three quarters being singletons. This receptor was taken from a man older than 75 with acute or convalescent COVID-19. Sequenced material: peripheral blood.

CDR3 DNA: TGTGCCAGCTCACCACCGGTATTCTCCACGGGCGAGCAGTACTTC. Translation: CASSPPVFSTGEQYF. J is TRBJ2-7 and V is TRBV18, with no clear D. V lost 0 bases, J lost 6 bases, and 15 bases lay in between. This CDR3 is 15 amino acids long. From germline, CDR1 is KGHSH and CDR2 LQKENI.